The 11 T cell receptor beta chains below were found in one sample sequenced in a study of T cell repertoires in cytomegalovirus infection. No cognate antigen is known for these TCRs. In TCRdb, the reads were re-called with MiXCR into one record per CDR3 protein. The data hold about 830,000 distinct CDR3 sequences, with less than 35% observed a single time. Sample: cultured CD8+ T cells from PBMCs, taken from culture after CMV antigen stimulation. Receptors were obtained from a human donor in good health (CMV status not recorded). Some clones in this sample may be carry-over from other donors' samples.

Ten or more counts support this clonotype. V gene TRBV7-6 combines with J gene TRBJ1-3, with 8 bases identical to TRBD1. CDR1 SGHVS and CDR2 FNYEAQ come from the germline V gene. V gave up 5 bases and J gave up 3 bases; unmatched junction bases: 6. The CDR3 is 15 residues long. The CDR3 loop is CASSVQGDGGNTIYF. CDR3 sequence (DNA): TGTGCCAGCAGCGTACAGGGGGACGGTGGAAACACCATATATTTT. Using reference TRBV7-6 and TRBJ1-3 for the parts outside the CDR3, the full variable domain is GAGVSQSPRYKVTKRGQDVALRCDPISGHVSLYWYRQALGQGPEFLTYFNYEAQQDKSGLPNDRFSAERPEGSISTLTIQRTEQRDSAMYRCASSVQGDGGNTIYFGEGSWLTVV.

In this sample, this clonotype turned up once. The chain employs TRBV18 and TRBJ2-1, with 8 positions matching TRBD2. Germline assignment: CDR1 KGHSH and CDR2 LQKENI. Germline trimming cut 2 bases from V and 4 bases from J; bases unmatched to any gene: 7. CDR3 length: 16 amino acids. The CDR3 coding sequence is TGTGCCAGCTCACCAGCCCAGCGGGGGCCGTACAATGAGCAGTTCTTC. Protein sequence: CASSPAQRGPYNEQFF.

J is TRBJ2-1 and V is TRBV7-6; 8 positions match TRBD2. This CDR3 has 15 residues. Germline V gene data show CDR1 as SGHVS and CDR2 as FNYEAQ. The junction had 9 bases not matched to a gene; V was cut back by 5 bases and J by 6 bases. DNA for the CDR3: TGTGCCAGCAGCCAAACTAGCGGCTTAAGCAATGAGCAGTTCTTC. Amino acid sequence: CASSQTSGLSNEQFF.

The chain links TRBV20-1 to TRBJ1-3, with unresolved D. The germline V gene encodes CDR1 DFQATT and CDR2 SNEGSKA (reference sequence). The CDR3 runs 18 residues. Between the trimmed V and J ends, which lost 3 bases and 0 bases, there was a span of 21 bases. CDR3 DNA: TGCAGTGCTAGGGACCTTCTGGCTAACCCCAGCTCTGGAAACACCATATATTTT. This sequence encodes CSARDLLANPSSGNTIYF.

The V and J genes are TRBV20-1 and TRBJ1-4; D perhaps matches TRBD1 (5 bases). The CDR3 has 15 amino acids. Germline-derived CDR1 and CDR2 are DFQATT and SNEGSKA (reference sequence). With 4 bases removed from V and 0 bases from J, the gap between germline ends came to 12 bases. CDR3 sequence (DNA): TGCAGTGCTAAGACAGCCGTACCAACTAATGAAAAACTGTTTTTT. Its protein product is CSAKTAVPTNEKLFF.

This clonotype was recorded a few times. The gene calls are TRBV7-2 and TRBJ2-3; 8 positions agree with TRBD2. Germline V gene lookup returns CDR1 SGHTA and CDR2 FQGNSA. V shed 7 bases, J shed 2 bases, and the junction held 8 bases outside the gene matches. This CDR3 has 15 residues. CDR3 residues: CASTLAGRTTDTQYF. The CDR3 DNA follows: TGTGCCAGCACTTTAGCGGGGAGAACCACAGATACGCAGTATTTT.

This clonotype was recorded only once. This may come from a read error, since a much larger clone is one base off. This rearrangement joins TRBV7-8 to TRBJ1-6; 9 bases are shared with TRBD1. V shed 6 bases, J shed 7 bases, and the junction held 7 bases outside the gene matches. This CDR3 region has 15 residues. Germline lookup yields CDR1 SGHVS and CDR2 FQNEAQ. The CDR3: CASRRDRAWNSPLHF. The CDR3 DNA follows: TGTGCCAGCAGGCGGGACAGGGCGTGGAATTCACCCCTCCACTTT.

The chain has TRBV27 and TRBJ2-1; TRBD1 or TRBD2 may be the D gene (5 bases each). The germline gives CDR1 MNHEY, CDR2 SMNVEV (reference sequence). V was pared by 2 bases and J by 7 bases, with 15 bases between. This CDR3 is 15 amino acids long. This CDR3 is CASSLPPSRANEQFF. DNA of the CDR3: TGTGCCAGCAGTTTACCGCCTAGCAGGGCAAATGAGCAGTTCTTC.

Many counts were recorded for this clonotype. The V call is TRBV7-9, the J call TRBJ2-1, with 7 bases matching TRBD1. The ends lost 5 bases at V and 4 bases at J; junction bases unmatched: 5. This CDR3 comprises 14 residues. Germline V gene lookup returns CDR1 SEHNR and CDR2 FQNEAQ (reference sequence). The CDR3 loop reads CASSPWDSYNEQFF. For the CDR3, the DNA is TGTGCCAGCAGCCCATGGGACAGTTACAATGAGCAGTTCTTC.

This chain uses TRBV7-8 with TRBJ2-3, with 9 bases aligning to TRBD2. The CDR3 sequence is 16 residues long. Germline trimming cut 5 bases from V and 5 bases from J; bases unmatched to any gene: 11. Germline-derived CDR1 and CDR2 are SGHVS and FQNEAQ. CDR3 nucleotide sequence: TGTGCCAGCAGCCTACGGAGCGGGGGGCAGGGAGATACGCAGTATTTT. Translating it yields CASSLRSGGQGDTQYF.

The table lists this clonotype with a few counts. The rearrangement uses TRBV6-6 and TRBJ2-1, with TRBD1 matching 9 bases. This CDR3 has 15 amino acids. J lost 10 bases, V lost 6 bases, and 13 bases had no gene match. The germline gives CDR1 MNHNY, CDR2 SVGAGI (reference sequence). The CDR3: CASSPHRGRLGEQFF. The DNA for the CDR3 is TGTGCCAGCAGCCCCCACAGGGGGCGCTTGGGCGAGCAGTTCTTC.